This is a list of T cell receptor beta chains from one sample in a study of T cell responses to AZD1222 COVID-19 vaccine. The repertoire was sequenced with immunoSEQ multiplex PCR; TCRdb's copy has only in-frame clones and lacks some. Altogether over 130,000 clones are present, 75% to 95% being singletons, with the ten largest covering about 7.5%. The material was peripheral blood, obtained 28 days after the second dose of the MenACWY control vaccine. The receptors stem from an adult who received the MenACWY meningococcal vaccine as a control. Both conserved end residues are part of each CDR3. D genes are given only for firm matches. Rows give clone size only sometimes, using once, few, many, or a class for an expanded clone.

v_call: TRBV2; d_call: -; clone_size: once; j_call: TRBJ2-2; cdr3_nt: TGTGCCAGCAGTGAAGCCTGGGTAGTCGGGGAGCTGTTTTTT; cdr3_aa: CASSEAWVVGELFF
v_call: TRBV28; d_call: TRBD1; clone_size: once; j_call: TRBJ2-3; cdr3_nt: TGTGCCAGCAGTTGGCCGGGACAGGGAAGTTTAGTGGGAGGCACTAGCACAGATACGCAGTATTTT; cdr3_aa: CASSWPGQGSLVGGTSTDTQYF
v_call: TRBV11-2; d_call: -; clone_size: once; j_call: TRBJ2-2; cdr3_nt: TGTGCCAGCACCTTCCGCGGGACTCAATGGGGGGAGCTGTTTTTT; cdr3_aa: CASTFRGTQWGELFF
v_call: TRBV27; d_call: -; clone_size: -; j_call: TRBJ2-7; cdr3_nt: TGTGCCAGCAGTTTGTCCGGGACAAGACCCTACGAGCAGTACTTC; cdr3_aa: CASSLSGTRPYEQYF
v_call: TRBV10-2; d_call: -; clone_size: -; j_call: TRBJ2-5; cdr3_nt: TGCGCCAGCAGTTTGGAGACAGGAAGAGAGACCCAGTACTTC; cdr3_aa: CASSLETGRETQYF
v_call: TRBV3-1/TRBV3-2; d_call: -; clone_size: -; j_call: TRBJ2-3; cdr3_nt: TGTGCCAGCAGCCCGGGAGCAAGCACAGATACGCAGTATTTT; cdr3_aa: CASSPGASTDTQYF
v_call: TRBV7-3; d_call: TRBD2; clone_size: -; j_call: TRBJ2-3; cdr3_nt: TGTGCCAGCAGCTTAATGTCTAGCGGGGATGGAGATACGCAGTATTTT; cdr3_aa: CASSLMSSGDGDTQYF
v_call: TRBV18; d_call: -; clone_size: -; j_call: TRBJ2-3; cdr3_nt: TGTGCCAGCTCAGGGGGACTCCTGAGCCTCACAGATACGCAGTATTTT; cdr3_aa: CASSGGLLSLTDTQYF
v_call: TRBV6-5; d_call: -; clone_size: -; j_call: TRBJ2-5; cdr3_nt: TGTGCCAGCAGTTCACGGATCCAAGAGACCCAGTACTTC; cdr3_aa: CASSSRIQETQYF
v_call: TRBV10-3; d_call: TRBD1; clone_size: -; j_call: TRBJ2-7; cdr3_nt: TGTGCCATCAGTGAGGGAGGGACAGGGGGCGAACACGAGCAGTACTTC; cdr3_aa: CAISEGGTGGEHEQYF
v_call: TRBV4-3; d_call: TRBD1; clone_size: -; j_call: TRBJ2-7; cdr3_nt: TGCGCCAGCAGCCAAGAAATCCAGGGGGAATCCGAGCAGTACTTC; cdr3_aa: CASSQEIQGESEQYF
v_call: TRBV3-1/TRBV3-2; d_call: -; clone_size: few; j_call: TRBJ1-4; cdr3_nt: TGTGCCAGCAGCCAAGCGGACGAAAAACTGTTTTTT; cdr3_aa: CASSQADEKLFF
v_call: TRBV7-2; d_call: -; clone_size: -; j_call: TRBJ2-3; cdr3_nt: TGTGCCAGCAGCTTAGCGGACCTAGCATCCGATACGCAGTATTTT; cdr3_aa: CASSLADLASDTQYF
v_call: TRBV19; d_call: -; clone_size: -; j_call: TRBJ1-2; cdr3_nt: TGTGCCAGTAGTACGACGGCAGTCGGGCTTGGCTACACCTTC; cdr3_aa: CASSTTAVGLGYTF
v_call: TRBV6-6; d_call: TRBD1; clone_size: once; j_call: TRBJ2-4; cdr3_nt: TGTGCCAGCAGCCTGGGACAGGAGAGAAACATTCAGTACTTC; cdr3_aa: CASSLGQERNIQYF
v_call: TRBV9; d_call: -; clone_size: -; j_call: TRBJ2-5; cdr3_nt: TGTGCCAGCAGCGTGGGGGTGGCTAGCGAGTACCAAGAGACCCAGTACTTC; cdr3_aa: CASSVGVASEYQETQYF
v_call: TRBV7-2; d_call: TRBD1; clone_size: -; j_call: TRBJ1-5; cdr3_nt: TGTGCCAGCAGCCCAGGGGACAGGGGTGCCAATCAGCCCCAGCATTTT; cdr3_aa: CASSPGDRGANQPQHF
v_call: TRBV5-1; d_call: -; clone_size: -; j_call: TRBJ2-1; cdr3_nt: TGCGCCAGCAGCTTGGCAGGGCAGAACAATGAGCAGTTCTTC; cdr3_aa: CASSLAGQNNEQFF
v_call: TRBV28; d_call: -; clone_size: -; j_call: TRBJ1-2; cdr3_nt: TGTGCCAGCAGCCGCGAGGCCCCAACAGGGTACTATGGCTACACCTTC; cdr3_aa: CASSREAPTGYYGYTF
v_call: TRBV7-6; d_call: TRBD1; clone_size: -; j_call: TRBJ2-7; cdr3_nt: TGTGCCAGCAGCTTAGCTACAGGGGGCGGGATCTACGAGCAGTACTTC; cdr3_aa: CASSLATGGGIYEQYF
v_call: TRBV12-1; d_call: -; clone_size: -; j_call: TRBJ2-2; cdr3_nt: TGTGCCAGCAGCTTCCGCAGGGGGACCGGGGAGCTGTTTTTT; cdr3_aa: CASSFRRGTGELFF
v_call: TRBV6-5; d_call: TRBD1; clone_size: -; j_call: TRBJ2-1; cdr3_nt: TGTGCCAGCAGTTTACCGGGACAGGGTAAAGATGAGCAGTTCTTC; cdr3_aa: CASSLPGQGKDEQFF
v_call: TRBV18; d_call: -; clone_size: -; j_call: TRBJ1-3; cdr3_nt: TGTGCCAGCTCACGGCAGAAGACAGTGGAGGCCGGAAACACCATATATTTT; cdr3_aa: CASSRQKTVEAGNTIYF
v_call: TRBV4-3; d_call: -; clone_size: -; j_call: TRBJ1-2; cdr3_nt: TGCGCCAGCAGCCATGACGGATTGGCGACGGTAAATGGCTACACCTTC; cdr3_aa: CASSHDGLATVNGYTF
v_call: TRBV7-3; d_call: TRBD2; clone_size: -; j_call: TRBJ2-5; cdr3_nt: TGTGCCAGCAGCATCGCCGGGACTAGCGGCCAAGAGACCCAGTACTTC; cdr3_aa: CASSIAGTSGQETQYF
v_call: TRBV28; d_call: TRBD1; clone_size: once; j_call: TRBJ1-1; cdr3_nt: TGTGCCAGCAGTGCCCCCGGGACAGGGGCGTCCTGGGGGGGCAACACTGAAGCTTTCTTT; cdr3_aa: CASSAPGTGASWGGNTEAFF
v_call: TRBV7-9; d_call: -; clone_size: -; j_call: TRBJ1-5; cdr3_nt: TGTGCCAGCAGCTTAACGGGCCAGGGACATCAGCCCCAGCATTTT; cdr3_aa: CASSLTGQGHQPQHF
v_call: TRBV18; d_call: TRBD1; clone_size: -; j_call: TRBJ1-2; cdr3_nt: TGTGCCAGCTCATTGCAGGGGGCGCGGGCTAACTATGGCTACACCTTC; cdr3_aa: CASSLQGARANYGYTF
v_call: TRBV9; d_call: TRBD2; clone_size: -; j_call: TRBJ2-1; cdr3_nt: TGTGCCAGCAGCCTAGCGGGGGATTACAATGAGCAGTTCTTC; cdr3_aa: CASSLAGDYNEQFF
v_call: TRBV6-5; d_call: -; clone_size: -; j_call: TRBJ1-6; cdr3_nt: TGTGCCAGCAGCCCGTGGCAGGGTAGTTCACCCCTCCACTTT; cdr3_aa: CASSPWQGSSPLHF
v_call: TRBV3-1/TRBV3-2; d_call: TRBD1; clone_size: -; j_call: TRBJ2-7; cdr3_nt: TGTGCCAGCAGCCAGCAGGGGGCCATCGTCGAGCAGTACTTC; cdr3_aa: CASSQQGAIVEQYF
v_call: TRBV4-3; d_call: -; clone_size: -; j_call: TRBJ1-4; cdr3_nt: TGCGCCAGCAGCCAAGCCCCGGGGGGGGATGGTGAAAAACTGTTTTTT; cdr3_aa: CASSQAPGGDGEKLFF